Here is one TCR beta chain with its context. The antigen is undetermined. Germline is not matched at one junction end, which may reflect a read error. Semi-nested PCR with Nested Universal Primer A followed constant-region reverse priming of full-length variable regions. TCRdb itself ran the 5' RACE reads through MiXCR, one entry per CDR3 protein. Among fewer than 75,000 distinct CDR3 sequences, 26% were seen once, and the ten largest hold roughly 2.1%. Cells sorted as Tregs were CD4+, CD25+ and CD127-/low. Study-wide findings and caveats: Tumor memory CD4+ T cell TCR gene usage was found to cluster with blood and lymph node memory CD4+ cells and with lymph node naive CD4+ cells. Tumor Tregs overlapped most with tumor, then blood, naive CD4+ cells.

From germline, CDR1 is SGHTA and CDR2 FQGNSA. This CDR3 has 13 amino acids. The sequenced sample was tumor-infiltrating Tregs sorted from the breast tumor. This sequence joins TRBV7-2 and TRBJ1-1, with 8 bases aligning to TRBD1. The TCR was taken from a female donor with breast cancer. Written as DNA, the CDR3 is TGTGCCAGCAGCGCTAAGGACAGGGTCGAAGCCTTCTTT. The encoded protein is CASSAKDRVEAFF.